The T cell receptor beta chain described here comes from a study of vaccination and CD4 T cells after COVID-19. Study as a whole: Typically, post-vaccine samples were obtained a median roughly 70 days after dose two, within a range of 14 to 241.

The treatment is: approximately nine-day PBMC culture with coronavirus spike peptide pools or control peptides (ViraFEST assay). Samples of CD4+ T cells were obtained from the unexposed donor before the COVID-19 pandemic (2011-2018). Wells that each held 1.5 million to 2 million PBMCs were cultured with 7.5 to 10 IU/ml IL-2 and approximately 9.6 ug/ml peptide pools. At days 3 and 7, half the medium was exchanged for fresh IL-2 medium. This clonotype has more than one count but fewer than ten. Its matching antigen is unknown. This CDR3 region has 13 residues. The V and J ends lost 2 bases and 4 bases, in that order; junction bases with no gene match: 1. From germline, CDR1 is SGHVS and CDR2 FNYEAQ. The study sequenced cultured CD4+ T cell DNA using the Oncomine TCR Beta short-read assay. TCRdb ran MiXCR on the PCR reads and lists one entry per CDR3 protein. The sample has more than 7,500 distinct CDR3 sequences; 50% are singletons.

Findings and caveats of the study: Convalescent patients showed a median about 90% of reactive clones that were seen only post-vaccination.

This chain links TRBV7-6 with TRBJ1-1, with 7 bases aligning to TRBD1. The TCR sequence derives from a human donor in good health. Sample: CD4+ T cells from blood, cultured in vitro. CDR3 loop: CASSLTGVTEAFF. CDR3 DNA sequence: TGTGCCAGCAGCTTAACAGGGGTCACTGAAGCTTTCTTT.